One sample yielded the 24 T cell receptor beta chains listed below, sequenced in a study of PD-1 blockade in classical Hodgkin lymphoma. Data came from immunoSEQ multiplex PCR; TCRdb stores just in-frame clones and leaves some out. This table holds roughly 56,000 clones, roughly nine tenths found once. Time point here: cycle 4 day 1 (C4D1), after five to seven weeks of nivolumab. Relapse was seen in all patients after autologous stem cell transplantation, and brentuximab vedotin exposure was variable. Sequenced material: peripheral blood mononuclear cells (PBMCs), taken before the fourth cycle of nivolumab. The receptors come from a human donor with classical Hodgkin lymphoma.

The chain combines TRBV30 with TRBJ2-7; 7 positions match TRBD1. Per germline, CDR1 GTSNPN and CDR2 SVGIG (reference sequence). There are 12 residues in the CDR3. With 8 bases clipped from V and 2 bases from J, the junction kept 6 bases outside the gene matches. CDR3 in amino acids: CARLTGTYEQYF. For the CDR3, the DNA is TGTGCCCGCCTGACAGGGACCTACGAGCAGTACTTC.

J is TRBJ1-1 and V is TRBV19, with 7 bases fitting TRBD1. Looked up from germline, CDR1 is LNHDA and CDR2 is SQIVND (reference sequence). V shed 0 bases and J 1 base; nucleotides not matched to a gene: 5. This CDR3 has 16 residues. The CDR3 sequence is CASSIDGRTGNTEAFF. CDR3 bases: TGTGCCAGTAGTATAGATGGGCGGACAGGGAACACTGAAGCTTTCTTT.

The chain uses TRBV9 and TRBJ2-1; tentative D call: TRBD1 (6 bases). V lost 4 bases, J lost 6 bases, and 23 bases lay in between. Germline V CDR1 and CDR2: SGDLS, YYNGEE. The CDR3 consists of 17 residues. DNA for the CDR3: TGTGCCAGCAGCCCACCGACAGGTCGTTCTTTGGGCAATGAGCAGTTCTTC. Protein sequence: CASSPPTGRSLGNEQFF.

The chain employs TRBV5-1 and TRBJ2-5; D might be TRBD1 (6 bases). The V and J ends lost 3 bases and 4 bases respectively, with 19 bases between them. The CDR3 is 16 amino acids. The germline V gene encodes CDR1 SGHRS and CDR2 YFSETQ. The CDR3 spells CASSSNRVMSGETQYF. CDR3 DNA: TGCGCCAGCAGCTCCAACAGGGTTATGTCTGGAGAGACCCAGTACTTC.

The chain joins TRBV7-9 to TRBJ2-7; TRBD2 matches at 8 bases. J lost 3 bases, V lost 7 bases, and 8 bases had no gene match. The CDR3 has 14 residues. Germline V gives CDR1 SEHNR, CDR2 FQNEAQ (reference sequence). The CDR3 loop reads CASTVAGNFYEQYF. The DNA of the CDR3 is TGTGCCAGCACCGTAGCGGGAAACTTCTACGAGCAGTACTTC.

The genes are TRBV4-1 and TRBJ2-7; the match to TRBD1 covers 7 bases. The CDR3 runs to 17 residues. V lost 4 bases and J lost 2; bases outside the gene matches: 14. Per germline, CDR1 MGHRA and CDR2 YSYEKL. In DNA form, the CDR3 reads TGCGCCAGCAGCCCCCATACCACTCCGGGACAGACCTACGAGCAGTACTTC. It encodes CASSPHTTPGQTYEQYF.

The rearrangement links TRBV5-8 to TRBJ1-2, with 8 bases that match TRBD1. With 3 bases clipped from V and 8 bases from J, the junction kept 12 bases outside the gene matches. The CDR3 is made up of 15 amino acids. Germline CDR1 is SGHTS and CDR2 is YDEGEE. The CDR3 coding sequence is TGTGCCAGCAGCTGGACAGGGACAAGGCGGAGCGGCTACACCTTC. Translated: CASSWTGTRRSGYTF.

The gene calls are TRBV7-9 and TRBJ2-2; D gene uncertain. The CDR3 loop spans 14 amino acids. Trimming removed 2 bases at V and 1 base at J, with 5 bases between. The germline V gene has CDR1 SEHNR and CDR2 FQNEAQ (reference sequence). CDR3 region: CASSLMGNTGELFF. The CDR3 coding sequence is TGTGCCAGCAGCTTAATGGGGAACACCGGGGAGCTGTTTTTT. The variable domain in full, with the rest retrieved from reference TRBV7-9 and TRBJ2-2, is DTGVSQNPRHKITKRGQNVTFRCDPISEHNRLYWYRQTLGQGPEFLTYFQNEAQLEKSRLLSDRFSAERPKGSFSTLEIQRTEQGDSAMYLCASSLMGNTGELFFGEGSRLTVL.

The chain recombines TRBV18 with TRBJ2-1; no firm D call. Germline CDR1 is KGHSH and CDR2 is LQKENI. V lost 3 bases and J 4 bases, leaving 13 bases between the germline ends. This CDR3 spans 15 amino acids. CDR3 sequence: CASSPTLVQYNEQFF. CDR3 DNA sequence: TGTGCCAGCTCACCGACTTTAGTCCAGTACAATGAGCAGTTCTTC. The complete variable domain, with remaining parts taken from reference TRBV18 and TRBJ2-1, reads NAGVMQNPRHLVRRRGQEARLRCSPMKGHSHVYWYRQLPEEGLKFMVYLQKENIIDESGMPKERFSAEFPKEGPSILRIQQVVRGDSAAYFCASSPTLVQYNEQFFGPGTRLTVL.

V usage is TRBV5-1 and J usage is TRBJ2-3; no definite D call. Trimming pared 1 base from V and 3 bases from J, leaving 12 bases between. Per the germline V gene, CDR1 is SGHRS and CDR2 is YFSETQ. This CDR3 contains 15 residues. CDR3 residues: CASSLLARQTDTQYF. The CDR3 region has the DNA TGCGCCAGCAGCTTGTTAGCCCGACAAACAGATACGCAGTATTTT.

This chain joins TRBV18 and TRBJ2-7; D is unresolved. V was cut by 3 bases and J by 3 bases, with 12 bases left in between. This CDR3 has 14 amino acids. CDR1 KGHSH and CDR2 LQKENI come from the germline V gene. The CDR3 coding sequence is TGTGCCAGCTCACCGCGGACCGACGTCTACGAGCAGTACTTC. Amino acid sequence: CASSPRTDVYEQYF.

V usage is TRBV5-1 and J usage is TRBJ2-5; no clear D gene. The CDR3 length is 14 residues. Germline-derived CDR1 and CDR2 are SGHRS and YFSETQ. Trimming cost V 4 bases and J 2 bases, with 12 bases left between them. This CDR3 reads CASSSTPWQETQYF. The CDR3 DNA sequence: TGCGCCAGCAGCAGTACTCCATGGCAAGAGACCCAGTACTTC.

The V and J genes are TRBV28 and TRBJ2-7; D perhaps matches TRBD2 (6 bases). CDR1 is MDHEN, CDR2 SYDVKM, per germline. The CDR3 is 14 residues long. V was cut by 3 bases and J by 7 bases, with 16 bases left in between. CDR3 coding DNA: TGTGCCAGCAGTTTTGGGGTAGGAGGGATGGAGCAGTACTTC. Translation: CASSFGVGGMEQYF.

This clone has only one observation. The chain recombines TRBV6-4 with TRBJ2-1; a possible D gene is TRBD1 (6 bases). Germline V gene data show CDR1 as MRHNA and CDR2 as SNTAGT. The CDR3 loop spans 14 amino acids. V lost 3 bases to trimming and J lost 6 bases, with 12 bases between them. The CDR3, as DNA: TGTGCCAGCAGTGAAGAGGGGGAAGTCAATGAGCAGTTCTTC. Encoded protein: CASSEEGEVNEQFF.

The sample holds a few counts of this clone. The rearrangement uses TRBV5-1 and TRBJ2-3; 7 bases are a match to TRBD1. Germline V gene lookup returns CDR1 SGHRS and CDR2 YFSETQ. The V segment lost 3 bases and the J segment 1 base; nucleotides outside the gene matches: 11. The CDR3 runs to 17 residues. The CDR3 is CASSSFSTGVGTDTQYF. For the CDR3, the DNA is TGCGCCAGCAGCTCATTTTCTACAGGGGTCGGCACAGATACGCAGTATTTT.

V is TRBV28 and J is TRBJ2-7; no firm D call. The CDR3 has 14 residues. CDR1 MDHEN and CDR2 SYDVKM come from the germline V gene. Trimming removed 2 bases at V and 4 bases at J, with 12 bases between. This chain's CDR3 is CASSLHLRLYEQYF. In nucleotides, the CDR3 is TGTGCCAGCAGTTTACACCTGCGACTGTACGAGCAGTACTTC.

As DNA, the CDR3 is TGTGCCAGCAGCTTAAACAGGGAATTAACCGGCTACACCTTC. Protein sequence: CASSLNRELTGYTF. V usage is TRBV7-2 and J usage is TRBJ1-2, with D possibly being TRBD1 (6 bases). Per the germline V gene, CDR1 is SGHTA and CDR2 is FQGNSA. The CDR3 loop spans 14 amino acids. Trimming stripped 2 bases from V and 8 bases from J, with 15 bases between.

This clone was recorded a few times. The chain couples TRBV4-2 to TRBJ1-1; D ambiguous. This CDR3 spans 12 amino acids. V lost 1 base to trimming and J lost 2 bases, with 2 bases between them. Per the germline V gene, CDR1 is LGHNA and CDR2 is YNFKEQ. CDR3 nucleotide sequence: TGTGCCAGCAGCCAAGTAAACACTGAAGCTTTCTTT. This sequence encodes CASSQVNTEAFF.

The V call is TRBV30, the J call TRBJ1-4; possibly TRBD1 for D (5 bases). There are 13 residues in the CDR3. Germline CDR1 GTSNPN, CDR2 SVGIG (reference sequence). Trimming took 2 bases from V and 8 from J, leaving 12 bases between them. DNA for the CDR3: TGTGCCTGGAGTCCAGGGTGGGGGGAAAAACTGTTTTTT. Protein product: CAWSPGWGEKLFF.

This clone was counted once. This chain links TRBV5-4 with TRBJ1-5; 8 bases are a match to TRBD1. Looked up from germline, CDR1 is SGHNT and CDR2 is YYREEE (reference sequence). The CDR3 covers 16 residues. V lost 2 bases and J lost 3; bases outside the gene matches: 7. The DNA of the CDR3 is TGTGCCAGCAGCTTTAGGTCGGGACAGGCCAATCAGCCCCAGCATTTT. The encoded protein is CASSFRSGQANQPQHF.

The chain employs TRBV4-1 and TRBJ2-3; 7 bases map to TRBD1. V trimming: 0 bases; J trimming: 2 bases; junction bases outside the gene matches: 5. The CDR3 totals 16 residues. The germline gives CDR1 MGHRA, CDR2 YSYEKL. The DNA for the CDR3 is TGCGCCAGCAGCCAAGAAGGGACAGTTAACACAGATACGCAGTATTTT. Protein sequence: CASSQEGTVNTDTQYF.

The J gene is TRBJ1-5, the V gene TRBV5-1; D possibly corresponds to TRBD1 (6 bases). Trimming pared 1 base from V and 1 base from J, leaving 9 bases between. This CDR3 region has 15 residues. In germline, CDR1 is SGHRS, CDR2 YFSETQ. CDR3: CASSLTGLSNQPQHF. The CDR3 region has the DNA TGCGCCAGCAGCTTGACAGGGTTAAGCAATCAGCCCCAGCATTTT.

V is TRBV13 and J is TRBJ2-3; D remains ambiguous. Looked up from germline, CDR1 is PRHDT and CDR2 is FYEKMQ (reference sequence). CDR3 length equals 15 residues. V was trimmed by 4 bases and J by 4 bases, leaving 15 bases between them. The CDR3 sequence: CASSSGPTGPDTQYF. In DNA form, the CDR3 reads TGTGCCAGCAGCTCGGGCCCCACGGGTCCAGATACGCAGTATTTT.

This chain joins TRBV30 and TRBJ1-2; tentatively, D is TRBD1 (6 bases). V was pared by 2 bases and J by 5 bases, with 15 bases between. The CDR3 is 14 residues long. Germline CDR1 and CDR2: GTSNPN and SVGIG (reference sequence). The CDR3 sequence: CAWSPGGGAYGYTF. The CDR3 DNA sequence: TGTGCCTGGAGTCCAGGCGGGGGCGCTTATGGCTACACCTTC. Variable domain in full (rest from reference TRBV30 and TRBJ1-2): SQTIHQWPATLVQPVGSPLSLECTVEGTSNPNLYWYRQAAGRGLQLLFYSVGIGQISSEVPQNLSASRPQDRQFILSSKKLLLSDSGFYLCAWSPGGGAYGYTFGSGTRLTVV.